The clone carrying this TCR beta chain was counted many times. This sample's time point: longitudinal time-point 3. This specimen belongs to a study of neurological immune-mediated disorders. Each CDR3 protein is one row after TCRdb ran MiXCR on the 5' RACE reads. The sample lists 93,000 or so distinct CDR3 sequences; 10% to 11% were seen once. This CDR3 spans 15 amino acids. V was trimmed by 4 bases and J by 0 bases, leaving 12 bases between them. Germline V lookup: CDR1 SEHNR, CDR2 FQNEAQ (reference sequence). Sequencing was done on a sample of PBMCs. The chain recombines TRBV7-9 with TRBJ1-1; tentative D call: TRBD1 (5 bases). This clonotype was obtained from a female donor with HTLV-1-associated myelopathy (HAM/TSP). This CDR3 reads CASSWGSVLNTEAFF. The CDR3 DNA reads TGTGCCAGCAGCTGGGGGTCCGTCCTGAACACTGAAGCTTTCTTT.